This T cell receptor beta chain was identified during a study of blood T cell repertoires in COVID-19. Data came from immunoSEQ multiplex PCR; TCRdb stores just in-frame clones and leaves some out. Counted here are around 130,000 clones, around 87% occurring once; the ten biggest clones make up approximately 30%. The CDR3 sequence is 14 residues long. V lost 4 bases to trimming and J lost 3 bases, with 13 bases between them. Germline CDR1 reads MNHEY; CDR2 reads SMNVEV (reference sequence). The sample taken for sequencing was peripheral blood. The receptor's source is a man aged 65 to 85 with active or convalescent COVID-19. J is TRBJ2-7 and V is TRBV27; a weak D match, TRBD1 (5 bases). CDR3 coding DNA: TGTGCCAGCAGTTCCCCAGGGTTTAGCTACGAGCAGTACTTC. The encoded protein is CASSSPGFSYEQYF.